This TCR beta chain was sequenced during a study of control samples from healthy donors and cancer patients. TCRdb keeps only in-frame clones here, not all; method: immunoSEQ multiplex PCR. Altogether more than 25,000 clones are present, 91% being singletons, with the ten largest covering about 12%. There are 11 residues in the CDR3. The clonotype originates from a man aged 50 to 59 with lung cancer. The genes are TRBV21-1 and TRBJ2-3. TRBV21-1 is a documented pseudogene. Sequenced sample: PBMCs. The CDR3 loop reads CASSGADTQYF. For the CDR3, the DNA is TGTGCCAGCAGCGGGGCAGATACGCAGTATTTT.